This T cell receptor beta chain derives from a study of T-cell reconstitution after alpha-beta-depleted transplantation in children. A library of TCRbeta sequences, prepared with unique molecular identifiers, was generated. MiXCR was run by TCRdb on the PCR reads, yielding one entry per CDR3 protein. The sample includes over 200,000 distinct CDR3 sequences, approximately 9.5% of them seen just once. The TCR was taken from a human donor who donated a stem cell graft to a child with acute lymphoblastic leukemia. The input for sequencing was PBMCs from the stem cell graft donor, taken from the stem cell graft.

CDR3 in amino acids: CSAPRTGSSYNEQFF. The CDR3 DNA reads as TGCAGTGCTCCAAGGACAGGGTCGAGCTACAATGAGCAGTTCTTC. This chain joins TRBV20-1 and TRBJ2-1; 8 nucleotides line up with TRBD1. V lost 5 bases and J lost 3; bases outside the gene matches: 9. This CDR3 contains 15 residues. Germline CDR1 is DFQATT and CDR2 is SNEGSKA (reference sequence).